Below are 19 T cell receptor beta chains sequenced from a single sample in a study of blood T cells in healthy people across ages. Through a sample-barcoded 5' primer and a J-beta primer mix, a second PCR was run for 7 to 11 cycles. Via MiXCR, TCRdb re-called the 5' RACE reads, giving one row per CDR3 protein. The sample carries over 600,000 distinct CDR3 sequences, around 20% recorded once. Sequencing input: blood. Receptors were obtained from a man in his 70s in good health.

This rearrangement joins TRBV24-1 to TRBJ2-1; no clear D. The CDR3 runs 14 residues. The V and J ends lost 6 bases and 1 base respectively, with 9 bases between them. The germline V gene has CDR1 KGHDR and CDR2 SFDVKD. This chain's CDR3 is CATSSGPSYNEQFF. The CDR3 region has the DNA TGTGCCACCAGTTCAGGACCGTCCTACAATGAGCAGTTCTTC.

The CDR3 region has the DNA TGTGCCAGCAGCCAAGGTTCCAGTAGCAATCAGCCCCAGCATTTT. Its translation: CASSQGSSSNQPQHF. The rearrangement uses TRBV3-1 and TRBJ1-5; D is unclear. CDR3 length: 15 amino acids. Germline assignment: CDR1 LGHDT and CDR2 YNNKEL (reference sequence). Trimming removed 1 base at V and 0 bases at J, with 7 bases between.

V usage is TRBV11-3 and J usage is TRBJ2-1, with 8 bases that match TRBD2. The germline CDR1 and CDR2 sequences are SGHNT and YENEEA. The CDR3 consists of 16 residues. The trim removed 5 bases at V and 0 bases at J, leaving 6 bases unmatched. This CDR3 is CASSRGGSSSYNEQFF. The CDR3 nucleotides read TGTGCCAGCAGCCGGGGGGGCAGCAGCTCCTACAATGAGCAGTTCTTC.

The table lists this clonotype with a few counts. The V and J genes are TRBV6-5 and TRBJ2-5; the match to TRBD2 covers 14 bases. The DNA end is more similar to TRBJ2-7, so the J call may be wrong. There are 17 residues in the CDR3. Germline-derived CDR1 and CDR2 are MNHEY and SVGAGI. In nucleotides, the CDR3 is TGTGCCAGCAGTTACCTTGGACTAGCGGGAGGTCAGAACGAGCAGTACTTC. Its protein product is CASSYLGLAGGQNEQYF.

This clonotype has more than one count but fewer than ten. The V call is TRBV28, the J call TRBJ2-5; 12 bases agree with TRBD2. Near its end, the DNA agrees better with TRBJ2-7, so the J call may be wrong. Germline values: CDR1 MDHEN, CDR2 SYDVKM. This CDR3 is 17 amino acids long. CDR3 amino acids: CASSLSPGLAGTYEQYF. The DNA for the CDR3 is TGTGCCAGCAGTTTATCCCCTGGACTAGCGGGGACCTACGAGCAGTACTTC.

CDR3 sequence: CASSQDTAEYNEQFF. CDR3 nucleotides: TGTGCCAGCAGCCAAGATACGGCGGAATACAATGAGCAGTTCTTC. V gene TRBV3-1 combines with J gene TRBJ2-1; no clear D. The CDR3 totals 15 residues. Trimming stripped 0 bases from V and 4 bases from J, with 10 bases between. CDR1 is LGHDT, CDR2 YNNKEL, per germline (reference sequence).

The chain combines TRBV3-1 with TRBJ2-5, with 11 bases that match TRBD1. The germline V gene encodes CDR1 LGHDT and CDR2 YNNKEL (reference sequence). V lost 1 base and J lost 1; bases outside the gene matches: 2. CDR3 length: 16 residues. The CDR3 coding sequence is TGTGCCAGCAGCCAAGTCGGGACAGGGGGCCAAGAGACCCAGTACTTC. Its protein product is CASSQVGTGGQETQYF.

This clonotype was observed many times. The rearrangement links TRBV7-6 to TRBJ2-5; D perhaps matches TRBD1 (6 bases). CDR3 length: 11 amino acids. V dropped 5 bases and J dropped 8 bases, with 9 bases sitting between them. Germline V gives CDR1 SGHVS, CDR2 FNYEAQ. CDR3 DNA sequence: TGTGCCAGCAGCCAGGACAGAACCCAGTACTTC. Residues: CASSQDRTQYF.

The chain employs TRBV11-2 and TRBJ2-3, with TRBD2 matching over 14 bases. Looked up from germline, CDR1 is SGHAT and CDR2 is FQNNGV. This CDR3 is built from 18 residues. V was pared by 4 bases and J by 1 base, with 7 bases of the junction left unmatched. CDR3 in amino acids: CASSSGTSGSSGTDTQYF. The CDR3 DNA reads as TGTGCCAGCAGCTCTGGGACTAGCGGGAGCTCGGGCACAGATACGCAGTATTTT.

The chain employs TRBV5-4 and TRBJ2-4, with a possible D match to TRBD1 (6 bases). CDR1 and CDR2 from the germline V gene are SGHNT and YYREEE (reference sequence). Trimming stripped 4 bases from V and 3 bases from J, with 14 bases between. The length of the CDR3 is 15 residues. The CDR3 region is CASSRQEIGKNIQYF. CDR3 bases: TGTGCCAGCAGCCGACAGGAAATAGGCAAAAACATTCAGTACTTC.

V usage is TRBV7-6 and J usage is TRBJ2-1, with a possible D match to TRBD2 (5 bases). V was shortened by 1 base and J by 4 bases, with 11 bases between the two germline ends. CDR3 size: 15 residues. From germline, CDR1 is SGHVS and CDR2 FNYEAQ. This chain's CDR3 is CASSLEGSAYNEQFF. The CDR3 coding sequence is TGTGCCAGCAGCTTAGAAGGTAGCGCATACAATGAGCAGTTCTTC. The whole variable domain, remainder taken from reference TRBV7-6 and TRBJ2-1, is GAGVSQSPRYKVTKRGQDVALRCDPISGHVSLYWYRQALGQGPEFLTYFNYEAQQDKSGLPNDRFSAERPEGSISTLTIQRTEQRDSAMYRCASSLEGSAYNEQFFGPGTRLTVL.

V and J are TRBV5-1 and TRBJ2-4; D is perhaps TRBD1 (5 bases). CDR3 length: 11 residues. Per the germline V gene, CDR1 is SGHRS and CDR2 is YFSETQ. V gave up 3 bases and J gave up 11 bases, with 9 bases separating them. CDR3: CASSWGGLQYF. CDR3 sequence (DNA): TGCGCCAGCAGCTGGGGCGGACTTCAGTACTTC.

Many counts were recorded for this clonotype. The chain recombines TRBV14 with TRBJ1-2; a weak D match, TRBD1 (6 bases). CDR1 is SGHDN, CDR2 FVKESK, per germline. The germline V and J ends were trimmed by 4 bases and 4 bases, with 10 bases remaining between them. The CDR3 sequence is 13 residues long. The CDR3 here is CASSLQGTYGYTF. The DNA of the CDR3 is TGTGCCAGCAGCCTACAGGGTACCTATGGCTACACCTTC.

This clonotype was observed many times. This chain uses TRBV29-1 with TRBJ2-5; D is perhaps TRBD1 or TRBD2 (5 bases each). Between the trimmed V and J ends, which lost 6 bases and 1 base, there was a span of 18 bases. CDR3 length: 15 amino acids. Germline loops: CDR1 SQVTM, CDR2 ANQGSEA. The CDR3 region is CSVSVGTDFQETQYF. The CDR3 coding sequence is TGCAGCGTCTCTGTCGGGACGGACTTCCAAGAGACCCAGTACTTC.

This clonotype was recorded a few times. This chain joins TRBV6-6 and TRBJ1-6; 9 bases map to TRBD1. The trim removed 7 bases at V and 8 bases at J, leaving 3 bases unmatched. Germline CDR1 is MNHNY and CDR2 is SVGAGI (reference sequence). CDR3 length: 13 amino acids. DNA for the CDR3: TGTGCCAGCAAAAGGACAGGGGATTCACCCCTCCACTTT. Translation: CASKRTGDSPLHF.

This chain links TRBV5-1 with TRBJ2-1; 8 bases match TRBD1. The germline V gene encodes CDR1 SGHRS and CDR2 YFSETQ. There are 16 residues in the CDR3. The ends lost 6 bases at V and 4 bases at J; junction bases unmatched: 12. The chain's CDR3 is CASKNQVQGVYNEQFF. CDR3 nucleotide sequence: TGCGCCAGCAAAAACCAAGTACAGGGGGTTTACAATGAGCAGTTCTTC.

This clonotype appeared a few times. The chain is built from TRBV24-1 and TRBJ1-2, with TRBD1 matching 8 bases. Germline V gives CDR1 KGHDR, CDR2 SFDVKD. J gave up 3 bases and V 4 bases, and 6 bases lay outside the gene matches. This CDR3 is 15 amino acids long. The CDR3 region has the DNA TGTGCCACCAGTGACCGTGGACAGGGCGACTATGGCTACACCTTC. Translation: CATSDRGQGDYGYTF.

The rearrangement uses TRBV20-1 and TRBJ2-7; no clear D. The V gene lost 1 base and the J gene lost 4 bases, with 11 bases spanning the gap. This CDR3 is built from 13 residues. Germline-derived CDR1 and CDR2 are DFQATT and SNEGSKA (reference sequence). In DNA, the CDR3 is TGCAGTGCTAGAGGGTTAGTAACTTACGAGCAGTACTTC. As protein: CSARGLVTYEQYF.

The V gene is TRBV10-3, the J gene TRBJ2-7; D gene uncertain. The V gene's germline CDR1 is ENHRY and CDR2 SYGVKD. This CDR3 has 15 amino acids. The V gene lost 7 bases and the J gene lost 0 bases, with 16 bases spanning the gap. The CDR3 loop reads CAITNGPLTSYEQYF. The CDR3 DNA sequence: TGTGCCATCACCAACGGACCCCTCACCTCCTACGAGCAGTACTTC.